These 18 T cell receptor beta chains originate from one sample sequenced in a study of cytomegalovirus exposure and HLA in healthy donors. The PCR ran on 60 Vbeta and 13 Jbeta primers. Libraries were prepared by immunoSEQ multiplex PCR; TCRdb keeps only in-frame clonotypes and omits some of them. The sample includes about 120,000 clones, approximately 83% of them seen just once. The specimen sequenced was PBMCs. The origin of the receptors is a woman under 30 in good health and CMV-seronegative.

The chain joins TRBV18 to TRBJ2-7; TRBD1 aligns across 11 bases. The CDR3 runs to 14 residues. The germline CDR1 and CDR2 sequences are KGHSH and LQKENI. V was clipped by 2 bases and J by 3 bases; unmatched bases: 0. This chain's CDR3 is CASSPGTGGYEQYF. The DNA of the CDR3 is TGTGCCAGCTCACCAGGGACAGGGGGCTACGAGCAGTACTTC.

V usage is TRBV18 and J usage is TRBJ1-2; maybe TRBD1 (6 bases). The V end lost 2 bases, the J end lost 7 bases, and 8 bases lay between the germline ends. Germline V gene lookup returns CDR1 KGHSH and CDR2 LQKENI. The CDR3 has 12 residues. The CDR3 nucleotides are TGTGCCAGCTCACCAGAGACAGGTGGCTACACCTTC. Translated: CASSPETGGYTF.

The CDR3 nucleotides are TGTGCCAGCACAACAGGGACCTATGGCTACACCTTC. Its protein is CASTTGTYGYTF. J is TRBJ1-2 and V is TRBV28, with D possibly being TRBD1 (6 bases). The CDR3 has 12 amino acids. Germline CDR1 reads MDHEN; CDR2 reads SYDVKM. Deletions cut 7 bases from V and 4 bases from J, with 10 bases between.

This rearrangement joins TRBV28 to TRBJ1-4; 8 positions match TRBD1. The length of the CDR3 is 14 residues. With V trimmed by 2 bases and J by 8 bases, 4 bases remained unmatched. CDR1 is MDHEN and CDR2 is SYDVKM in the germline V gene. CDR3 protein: CASSLDRGDEKLFF. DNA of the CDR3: TGTGCCAGCAGTTTAGACAGGGGTGACGAAAAACTGTTTTTT.

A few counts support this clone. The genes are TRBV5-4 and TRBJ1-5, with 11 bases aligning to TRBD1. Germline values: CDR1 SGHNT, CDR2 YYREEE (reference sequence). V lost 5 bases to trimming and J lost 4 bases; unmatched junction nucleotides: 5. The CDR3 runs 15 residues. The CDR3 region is CASSSGTGGNQPQHF. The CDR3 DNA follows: TGTGCCAGCAGTTCTGGGACAGGGGGGAATCAGCCCCAGCATTTT.

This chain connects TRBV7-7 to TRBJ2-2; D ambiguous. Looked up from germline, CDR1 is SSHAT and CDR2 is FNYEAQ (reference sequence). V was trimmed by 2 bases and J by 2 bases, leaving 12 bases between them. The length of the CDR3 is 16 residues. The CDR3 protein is CASSLQFGTNTGELFF. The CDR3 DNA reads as TGTGCCAGCAGCTTACAATTTGGTACAAACACCGGGGAGCTGTTTTTT.

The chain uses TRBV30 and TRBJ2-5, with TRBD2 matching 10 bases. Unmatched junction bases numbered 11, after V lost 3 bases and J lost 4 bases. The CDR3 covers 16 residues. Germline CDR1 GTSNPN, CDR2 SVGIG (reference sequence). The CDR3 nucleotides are TGTGCCTGGAGAGACCCTAGCGGGGGTGGCGCAGAGACCCAGTACTTC. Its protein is CAWRDPSGGGAETQYF.

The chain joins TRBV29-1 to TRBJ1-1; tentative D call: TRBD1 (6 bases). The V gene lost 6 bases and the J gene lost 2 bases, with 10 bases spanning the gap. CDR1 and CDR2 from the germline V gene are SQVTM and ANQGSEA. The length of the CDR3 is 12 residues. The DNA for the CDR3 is TGCAGCGTCGGGACAATAAACACTGAAGCTTTCTTT. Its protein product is CSVGTINTEAFF.

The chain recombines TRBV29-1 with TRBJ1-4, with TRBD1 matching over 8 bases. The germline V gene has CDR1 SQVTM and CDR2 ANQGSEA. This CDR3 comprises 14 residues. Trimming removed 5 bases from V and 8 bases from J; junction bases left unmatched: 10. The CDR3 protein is CSVLSAGGEEKLFF. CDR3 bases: TGCAGCGTTCTATCGGCAGGGGGCGAAGAAAAACTGTTTTTT.

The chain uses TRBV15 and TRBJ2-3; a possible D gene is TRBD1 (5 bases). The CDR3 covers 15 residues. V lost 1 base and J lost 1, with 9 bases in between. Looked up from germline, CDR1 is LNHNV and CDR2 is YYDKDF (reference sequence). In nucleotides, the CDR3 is TGTGCCACCAGCAGAGGAATAGGGGGCACAGATACGCAGTATTTT. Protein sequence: CATSRGIGGTDTQYF.

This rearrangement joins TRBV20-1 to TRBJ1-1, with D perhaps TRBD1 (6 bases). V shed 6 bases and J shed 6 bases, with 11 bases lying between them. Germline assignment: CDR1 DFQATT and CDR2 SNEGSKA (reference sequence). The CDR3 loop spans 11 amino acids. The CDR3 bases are TGCAGTGCCGGCCAGGGGTCTGAAGCTTTCTTT. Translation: CSAGQGSEAFF.

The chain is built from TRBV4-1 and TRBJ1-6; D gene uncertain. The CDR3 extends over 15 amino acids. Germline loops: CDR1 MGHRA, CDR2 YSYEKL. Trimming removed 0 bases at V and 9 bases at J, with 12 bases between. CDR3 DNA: TGCGCCAGCAGCCAAGACCTACCCGTTATTTCACCCCTCCACTTT. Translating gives CASSQDLPVISPLHF.

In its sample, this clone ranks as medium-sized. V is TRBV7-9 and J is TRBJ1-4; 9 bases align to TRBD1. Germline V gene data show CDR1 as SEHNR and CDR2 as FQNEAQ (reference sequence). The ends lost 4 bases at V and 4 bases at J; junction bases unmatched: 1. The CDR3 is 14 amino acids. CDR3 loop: CASSSGQGNEKLFF. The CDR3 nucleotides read TGTGCCAGCAGCTCGGGACAGGGTAATGAAAAACTGTTTTTT.

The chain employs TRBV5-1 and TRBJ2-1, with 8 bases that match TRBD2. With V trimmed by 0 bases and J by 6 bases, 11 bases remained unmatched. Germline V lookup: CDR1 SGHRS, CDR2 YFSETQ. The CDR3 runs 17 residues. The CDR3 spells CASSLDGGVGGGNEQFF. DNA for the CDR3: TGCGCCAGCAGCTTGGACGGGGGGGTCGGAGGGGGCAATGAGCAGTTCTTC.

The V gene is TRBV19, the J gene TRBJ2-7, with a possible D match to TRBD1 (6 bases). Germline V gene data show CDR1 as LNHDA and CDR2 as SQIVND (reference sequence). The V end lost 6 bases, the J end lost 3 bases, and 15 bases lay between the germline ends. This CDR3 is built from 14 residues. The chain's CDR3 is CASRPTGTHYEQYF. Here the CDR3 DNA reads TGTGCCAGTAGACCGACAGGTACCCACTACGAGCAGTACTTC.

This chain's CDR3 is CASNKRDRTTGELFF. In DNA form, the CDR3 reads TGTGCCAGCAACAAGAGGGACAGAACCACCGGGGAGCTGTTTTTT. The V and J genes are TRBV11-3 and TRBJ2-2; TRBD1 agrees at 7 bases. The germline gives CDR1 SGHNT, CDR2 YENEEA. The junction had 9 bases not matched to a gene; V was cut back by 7 bases and J by 4 bases. This CDR3 has 15 amino acids.

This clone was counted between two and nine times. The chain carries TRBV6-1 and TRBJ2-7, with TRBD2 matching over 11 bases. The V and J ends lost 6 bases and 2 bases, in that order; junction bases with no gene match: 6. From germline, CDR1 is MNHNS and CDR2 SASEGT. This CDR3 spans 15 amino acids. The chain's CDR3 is CASSPTSGVAYEQYV. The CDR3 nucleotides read TGTGCCAGCAGCCCGACTAGCGGGGTCGCCTACGAGCAGTACGTC.

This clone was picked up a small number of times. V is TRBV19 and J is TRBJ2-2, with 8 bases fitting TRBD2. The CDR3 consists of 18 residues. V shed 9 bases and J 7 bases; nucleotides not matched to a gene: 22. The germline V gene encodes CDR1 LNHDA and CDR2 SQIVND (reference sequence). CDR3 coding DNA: TGTGCCAGCGAACCCTTCAGGGCGGGGGGCGCGAGTGGCGGGGAGCTGTTTTTT. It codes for CASEPFRAGGASGGELFF.